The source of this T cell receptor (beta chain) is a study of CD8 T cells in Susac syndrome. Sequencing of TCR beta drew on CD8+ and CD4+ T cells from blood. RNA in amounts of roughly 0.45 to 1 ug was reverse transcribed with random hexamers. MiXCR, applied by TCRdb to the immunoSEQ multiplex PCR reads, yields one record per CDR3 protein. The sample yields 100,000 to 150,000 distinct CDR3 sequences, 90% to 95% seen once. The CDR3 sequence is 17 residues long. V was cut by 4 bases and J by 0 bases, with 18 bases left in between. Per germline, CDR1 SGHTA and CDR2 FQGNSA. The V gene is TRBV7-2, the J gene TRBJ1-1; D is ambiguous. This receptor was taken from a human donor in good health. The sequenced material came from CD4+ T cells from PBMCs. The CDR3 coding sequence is TGTGCCAGCAGCTCCCCCCGCAGCAACTTCATGAACACTGAAGCTTTCTTT. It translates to CASSSPRSNFMNTEAFF.